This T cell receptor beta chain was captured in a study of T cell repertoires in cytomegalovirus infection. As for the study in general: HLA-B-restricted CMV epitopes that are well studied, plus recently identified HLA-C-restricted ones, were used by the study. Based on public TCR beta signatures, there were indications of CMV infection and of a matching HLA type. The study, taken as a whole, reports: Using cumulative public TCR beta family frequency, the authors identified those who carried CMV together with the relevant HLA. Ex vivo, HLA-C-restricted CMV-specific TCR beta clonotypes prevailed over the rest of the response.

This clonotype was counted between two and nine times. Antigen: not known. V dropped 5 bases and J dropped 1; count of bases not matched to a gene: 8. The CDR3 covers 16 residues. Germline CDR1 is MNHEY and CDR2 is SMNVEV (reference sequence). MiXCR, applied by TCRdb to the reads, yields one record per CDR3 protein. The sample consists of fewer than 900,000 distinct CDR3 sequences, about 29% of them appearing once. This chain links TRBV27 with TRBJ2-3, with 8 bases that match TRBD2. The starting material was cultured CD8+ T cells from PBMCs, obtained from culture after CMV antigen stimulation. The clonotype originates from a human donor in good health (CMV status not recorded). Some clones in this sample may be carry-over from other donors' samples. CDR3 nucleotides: TGTGCCAGCAGTCCCGGGACTAGTATCGGCACAGATACGCAGTATTTT. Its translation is CASSPGTSIGTDTQYF.